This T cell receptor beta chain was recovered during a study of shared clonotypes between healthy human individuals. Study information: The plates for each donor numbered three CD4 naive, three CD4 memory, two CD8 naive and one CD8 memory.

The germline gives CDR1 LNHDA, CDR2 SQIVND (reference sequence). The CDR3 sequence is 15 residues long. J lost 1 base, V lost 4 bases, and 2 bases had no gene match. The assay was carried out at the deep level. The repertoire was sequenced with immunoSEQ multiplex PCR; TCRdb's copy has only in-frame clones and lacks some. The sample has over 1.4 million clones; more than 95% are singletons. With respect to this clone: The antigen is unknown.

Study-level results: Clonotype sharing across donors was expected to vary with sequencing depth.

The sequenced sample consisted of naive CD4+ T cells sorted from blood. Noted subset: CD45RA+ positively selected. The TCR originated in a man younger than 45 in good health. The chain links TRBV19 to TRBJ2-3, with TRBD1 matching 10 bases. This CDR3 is CASSTGTGGTDTQYF. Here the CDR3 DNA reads TGTGCCAGTAGTACGGGGACAGGGGGCACAGATACGCAGTATTTT.